This is a list of T cell receptor beta chains from one sample in a study of beta chain features in type 1 diabetes. Clones were read by immunoSEQ multiplex PCR, and TCRdb kept only the in-frame ones, dropping some. This table holds 500,000 to 850,000 clones, 11% to 15% found once. Sequenced: naive CD4+ T cells from blood. Receptors originate from a man aged 18 to 30 with type 1 diabetes. The CDR3 runs from the conserved cysteine through the conserved F or W. D genes are given only for firm matches. Part of the rows lack a size; the others show once, few, many or a class for expanded clones.

v_gene: TRBV5-4; d_gene: .; j_gene: TRBJ2-5; abundance: few; CDR3nt: TGTGCCAGCAGTGCGGGGGGACAGGGCCTCGAAAAGACCCAGTACTTC; CDR3aa: CASSAGGQGLEKTQYF
v_gene: TRBV4-1; d_gene: TRBD2; j_gene: TRBJ2-2; abundance: few; CDR3nt: TGCGCCAGCAGCCCGCGGAGCGGGGCGAACACCGGGGAGCTGTTTTTT; CDR3aa: CASSPRSGANTGELFF
v_gene: TRBV19; d_gene: TRBD1; j_gene: TRBJ2-1; abundance: few; CDR3nt: TGTGCCAGTACGGACAGGACCAATGAGCAGTTCTTC; CDR3aa: CASTDRTNEQFF
v_gene: TRBV30; d_gene: .; j_gene: TRBJ1-2; abundance: few; CDR3nt: TGTGCCTCCTCCGCTAACTATGGCTACACCTTC; CDR3aa: CASSANYGYTF
v_gene: TRBV19; d_gene: .; j_gene: TRBJ2-1; abundance: few; CDR3nt: TGTGCCAGTAGTATGCTGCGGGATTACAATGAGCAGTTCTTC; CDR3aa: CASSMLRDYNEQFF
v_gene: TRBV28; d_gene: .; j_gene: TRBJ2-1; abundance: .; CDR3nt: TGTGCCAGCAGGTTACCTACCAGCTCCTACAATGAGCAGTTCTTC; CDR3aa: CASRLPTSSYNEQFF
v_gene: TRBV9; d_gene: .; j_gene: TRBJ2-3; abundance: few; CDR3nt: TGTGCCAGCAGTCCCTACAGCACTATCTCAGATACGCAGTATTTT; CDR3aa: CASSPYSTISDTQYF
v_gene: TRBV25-1; d_gene: .; j_gene: TRBJ1-6; abundance: few; CDR3nt: TGTGCCAGCAGTGAAATTGTACAGGATAATTCACCCCTCCACTTT; CDR3aa: CASSEIVQDNSPLHF
v_gene: TRBV9; d_gene: .; j_gene: TRBJ2-7; abundance: .; CDR3nt: TGTGCCAGCAGCCGTACCAACAATCCCTACGAGCAGTACTTC; CDR3aa: CASSRTNNPYEQYF
v_gene: TRBV5-1; d_gene: TRBD2; j_gene: TRBJ2-5; abundance: .; CDR3nt: TGCGCCAGCAGCTCCCGGGGGGGCCAAGAGACCCAGTACTTC; CDR3aa: CASSSRGGQETQYF
v_gene: TRBV5-1; d_gene: TRBD2; j_gene: TRBJ2-3; abundance: .; CDR3nt: TGCGCCAGCAACCTGGTGGCTAGCGGGTCACTGAGCACAGATACGCAGTATTTT; CDR3aa: CASNLVASGSLSTDTQYF
v_gene: TRBV15; d_gene: TRBD1; j_gene: TRBJ1-2; abundance: .; CDR3nt: TGTGCCACCAGCAGAGACTTACAGGGGAACTATGGCTACACCTTC; CDR3aa: CATSRDLQGNYGYTF
v_gene: TRBV7-9; d_gene: .; j_gene: TRBJ2-3; abundance: .; CDR3nt: TGTGCCAGCAGCCCCGGGACGGACCTTCTTGATACGCAGTATTTT; CDR3aa: CASSPGTDLLDTQYF
v_gene: TRBV5-1; d_gene: TRBD1; j_gene: TRBJ1-5; abundance: many; CDR3nt: TGCGCCAGCAGCTTGGGGACAGGGAATCAGCCCCAGCATTTT; CDR3aa: CASSLGTGNQPQHF
v_gene: TRBV11-1; d_gene: TRBD2; j_gene: TRBJ2-1; abundance: few; CDR3nt: TGTGCCAGCAGCCCTCCTCGACTAGCGGGGGCCCAGTCCTACAATGAGCAGTTCTTC; CDR3aa: CASSPPRLAGAQSYNEQFF
v_gene: TRBV18; d_gene: TRBD1; j_gene: TRBJ1-5; abundance: .; CDR3nt: TGTGCCAGCTCGCCGGGACAGTGGTCGAGCCGGCCCCAGCATTTT; CDR3aa: CASSPGQWSSRPQHF
v_gene: TRBV5-1; d_gene: .; j_gene: TRBJ1-1; abundance: .; CDR3nt: TGCGCCAGCAGCTTGGTGCCGGACCGCACTGAAGCTTTCTTT; CDR3aa: CASSLVPDRTEAFF
v_gene: TRBV28; d_gene: TRBD1; j_gene: TRBJ2-5; abundance: few; CDR3nt: TGTGCCAGCAGTCGGGACAGCATACAAGAGACCCAGTACTTC; CDR3aa: CASSRDSIQETQYF
v_gene: TRBV7-6; d_gene: TRBD1; j_gene: TRBJ2-5; abundance: .; CDR3nt: TGTGCCAGCAGCTTAGGGGGACAGAAAGAGACCCAGTACTTC; CDR3aa: CASSLGGQKETQYF
v_gene: TRBV25-1; d_gene: .; j_gene: TRBJ2-7; abundance: few; CDR3nt: TGTGCCAGCAGTGACCTCTGGGAGCAGTACTTC; CDR3aa: CASSDLWEQYF